Following are 32 T cell receptor beta chains from one sample sequenced in a study of cytomegalovirus exposure and HLA in healthy donors. PCR employed 60 Vbeta and 13 Jbeta primers. This table comes from immunoSEQ multiplex PCR, and its TCRdb copy is limited to in-frame clones, with some not included. This listing includes 100,000 or so clones. Sequencing input: PBMCs. These receptors were taken from a woman aged 25-40 years in good health and CMV-seronegative.

This chain uses TRBV19 with TRBJ1-2; D not resolved. V lost 6 bases and J 7 bases, leaving 15 bases between the germline ends. The CDR3 has 13 amino acids. Germline V gene sequence: CDR1 LNHDA, CDR2 SQIVND (reference sequence). Here the CDR3 reads CASSPDLIRGYTF. CDR3 DNA sequence: TGTGCCAGTAGCCCCGACTTGATTCGTGGCTACACCTTC.

This chain connects TRBV6-1 to TRBJ2-7, with D possibly matching TRBD1 (6 bases). The CDR3 runs to 13 residues. In germline, CDR1 is MNHNS, CDR2 SASEGT. Trimming took off 2 bases at V and 3 bases at J, with 8 bases between the two ends. This CDR3 is CASSERRGYEQYF. The CDR3 nucleotides are TGTGCCAGCAGTGAACGCAGGGGCTACGAGCAGTACTTC.

The chain links TRBV18 to TRBJ1-1; TRBD1 aligns across 7 bases. This CDR3 has 15 residues. V gave up 6 bases and J gave up 10 bases; unmatched junction bases: 17. Per the germline V gene, CDR1 is KGHSH and CDR2 is LQKENI. CDR3 nucleotide sequence: TGTGCCAGCTCGTCAACCGACAGGGCCTTTCTGGGAGCTTTCTTT. Encoded protein: CASSSTDRAFLGAFF. Based on the CDR3 plus reference TRBV18 and TRBJ1-1, the full variable domain is NAGVMQNPRHLVRRRGQEARLRCSPMKGHSHVYWYRQLPEEGLKFMVYLQKENIIDESGMPKERFSAEFPKEGPSILRIQQVVRGDSAAYFCASSSTDRAFLGAFFGQGTRLTVV.

The chain employs TRBV11-3 and TRBJ2-3, with TRBD2 identical over 11 bases. Germline values: CDR1 SGHNT, CDR2 YENEEA. J lost 1 base, V lost 5 bases, and 5 bases had no gene match. The CDR3 consists of 16 residues. CDR3 loop: CASSHGTSGRTDTQYF. DNA for the CDR3: TGTGCCAGCAGCCATGGGACTAGCGGCCGCACAGATACGCAGTATTTT.

The genes are TRBV19 and TRBJ2-5, with D hard to call. From germline, CDR1 is LNHDA and CDR2 SQIVND (reference sequence). Trimming took off 0 bases at V and 5 bases at J, with 10 bases between the two ends. The CDR3 loop spans 14 amino acids. As DNA, the CDR3 is TGTGCCAGTAGTATAGACTCGGGTAGTGAGACCCAGTACTTC. Translating it yields CASSIDSGSETQYF. The full variable domain, its missing parts supplied by reference TRBV19 and TRBJ2-5, is DGGITQSPKYLFRKEGQNVTLSCEQNLNHDAMYWYRQDPGQGLRLIYYSQIVNDFQKGDIAEGYSVSREKKESFPLTVTSAQKNPTAFYLCASSIDSGSETQYFGPGTRLLVL.

V gene TRBV6-1 combines with J gene TRBJ1-5; 10 bases agree with TRBD1. The CDR3 contains 15 residues. V dropped 7 bases and J dropped 5; count of bases not matched to a gene: 8. CDR1 MNHNS and CDR2 SASEGT come from the germline V gene. CDR3 nucleotide sequence: TGTGCCAGCATTTCGACAGGGGGCGTATATCAGCCCCAGCATTTT. Its translation: CASISTGGVYQPQHF.

The genes are TRBV6-1 and TRBJ2-1, with D perhaps TRBD1 (5 bases). Germline CDR1 reads MNHNS; CDR2 reads SASEGT. This CDR3 comprises 15 residues. V lost 2 bases and J lost 6, with 14 bases in between. The CDR3 sequence is CASSEQGRYGNEQFF. The DNA for the CDR3 is TGTGCCAGCAGTGAACAGGGCCGATATGGCAATGAGCAGTTCTTC.

Regarding this clone: One end of the junction is discordant with germline, which a read error may explain. The chain recombines TRBV7-7 with TRBJ2-7, with TRBD1 identical over 10 bases. CDR1 is SSHAT and CDR2 is FNYEAQ in the germline V gene (reference sequence). The CDR3 is made up of 16 amino acids. The CDR3 DNA reads TGTGCTAGCAGCTTAGCCGACAGGGGGCGAGTATACGAGCAGTACTTC. This codes for CASSLADRGRVYEQYF.

This rearrangement joins TRBV10-1 to TRBJ2-7; D possibly corresponds to TRBD1 (5 bases). The CDR3 covers 13 residues. V shed 2 bases and J shed 0 bases, with 5 bases lying between them. Germline CDR1 WNHNN, CDR2 SYGVQD (reference sequence). CDR3 bases: TGCGCCAGCAGTGAGGACAGCTCCTACGAGCAGTACTTC. Protein sequence: CASSEDSSYEQYF.

The J gene is TRBJ1-1, the V gene TRBV6-1; D possibly corresponds to TRBD1 (5 bases). CDR3 length: 15 amino acids. Germline-derived CDR1 and CDR2 are MNHNS and SASEGT. Trimming took off 4 bases at V and 7 bases at J, with 19 bases between the two ends. The chain's CDR3 is CASSGGGGGYDEAFF. The CDR3 nucleotides are TGTGCCAGCAGTGGTGGCGGGGGGGGTTACGATGAAGCTTTCTTT.

The V and J genes are TRBV4-2 and TRBJ1-1; a possible D gene is TRBD1 (5 bases). Germline values: CDR1 LGHNA, CDR2 YNFKEQ. CDR3 length equals 14 residues. With 0 bases removed from V and 7 bases from J, the gap between germline ends came to 12 bases. The CDR3 DNA reads as TGTGCCAGCAGCCAAGATGGGGGGAGGTTTGAAGCTTTCTTT. Encoded protein: CASSQDGGRFEAFF.

J is TRBJ2-5 and V is TRBV7-6, with a tentative D call TRBD2 (6 bases). Germline CDR1 reads SGHVS; CDR2 reads FNYEAQ. This CDR3 comprises 11 residues. Trimming took off 5 bases at V and 9 bases at J, with 10 bases between the two ends. The CDR3 sequence: CASSPGGSQYF. The CDR3 DNA reads TGTGCCAGCAGCCCTGGGGGGTCCCAGTACTTC.

The V and J genes are TRBV7-6 and TRBJ1-3; 8 positions agree with TRBD1. The junction had 9 bases not matched to a gene; V was cut back by 1 base and J by 1 base. The CDR3 runs to 18 residues. Germline loops: CDR1 SGHVS, CDR2 FNYEAQ. For the CDR3, the DNA is TGTGCCAGCAGCTTAGGTCCAGGGGGCAGGCGGTCTGGAAACACCATATATTTT. This codes for CASSLGPGGRRSGNTIYF.

The V and J genes are TRBV5-1 and TRBJ2-2; 10 nucleotides agree with TRBD2. Germline trimming cut 4 bases from V and 1 base from J; bases unmatched to any gene: 4. CDR3 length equals 16 residues. Germline lookup yields CDR1 SGHRS and CDR2 YFSETQ. CDR3 in DNA: TGCGCCAGCAGCCCCACTAGCGGGAAGAACACCGGGGAGCTGTTTTTT. Translating gives CASSPTSGKNTGELFF. Full variable domain (remainder filled in from reference TRBV5-1 and TRBJ2-2): KAGVTQTPRYLIKTRGQQVTLSCSPISGHRSVSWYQQTPGQGLQFLFEYFSETQRNKGNFPGRFSGRQFSNSRSEMNVSTLELGDSALYLCASSPTSGKNTGELFFGEGSRLTVL.

The chain combines TRBV7-2 with TRBJ2-2; a weak D match, TRBD1 (5 bases). Germline CDR1 reads SGHTA; CDR2 reads FQGNSA. The V and J ends lost 2 bases and 4 bases respectively, with 5 bases between them. This CDR3 contains 13 residues. This CDR3 reads CASSLRGTGELFF. The CDR3 DNA sequence: TGTGCCAGCAGCTTAAGGGGCACCGGGGAGCTGTTTTTT.

The J gene is TRBJ2-7, the V gene TRBV5-4, with 11 bases identical to TRBD1. After removal of 4 bases from V and 5 bases from J, the junction contained 11 bases not matched to a gene. This CDR3 is 16 amino acids long. CDR1 and CDR2 from the germline V gene are SGHNT and YYREEE (reference sequence). CDR3 DNA sequence: TGTGCCAGCAGCACCGCCTCGGGACAGGGGGACCACGAGCAGTACTTC. Encoded protein: CASSTASGQGDHEQYF.

The V gene is TRBV28, the J gene TRBJ1-2, with TRBD1 matching 11 bases. Unmatched junction bases numbered 5, after V lost 4 bases and J lost 1 base. Germline assignment: CDR1 MDHEN and CDR2 SYDVKM. The CDR3 length is 16 residues. CDR3 in amino acids: CASSSPGQGGNYGYTF. The DNA for the CDR3 is TGTGCCAGCAGTTCCCCGGGACAGGGGGGTAACTATGGCTACACCTTC.

V gene TRBV28 combines with J gene TRBJ1-1; 7 positions match TRBD1. V lost 6 bases, J lost 0 bases, and 4 bases stayed unmatched. Germline V gene sequence: CDR1 MDHEN, CDR2 SYDVKM. The CDR3 is 14 residues long. CDR3 residues: CASRPGQLNTEAFF. In nucleotides, the CDR3 is TGTGCCAGCAGACCGGGACAGTTGAACACTGAAGCTTTCTTT.

The chain couples TRBV6-6 to TRBJ2-7; possibly TRBD2 for D (7 bases). V was shortened by 11 bases and J by 0 bases, with 20 bases between the two germline ends. There are 15 residues in the CDR3. Germline CDR1 reads MNHNY; CDR2 reads SVGAGI (reference sequence). This CDR3 reads CAGTTEGGFSYEQYF. CDR3 in DNA: TGTGCCGGCACCACAGAGGGGGGGTTCTCCTACGAGCAGTACTTC.

The rearrangement joins TRBV28 to TRBJ1-1; the D gene is possibly TRBD1 (5 bases). Germline V gene lookup returns CDR1 MDHEN and CDR2 SYDVKM. Trimming stripped 6 bases from V and 4 bases from J, with 9 bases between. The CDR3 runs 12 residues. The CDR3 coding sequence is TGTGCCAGCAGCGCGCAGGGCACTGAAGCTTTCTTT. The encoded protein is CASSAQGTEAFF.

Comments on this clone: An end of the junction does not agree with germline; a read error may underlie this. The chain uses TRBV7-2 and TRBJ1-2; D is uncertain. Germline-derived CDR1 and CDR2 are SGHTA and FQGNSA. The CDR3 totals 12 residues. This CDR3 is CASRTSSTQLSF. The CDR3 coding sequence is TGTGCCAGCAGGACTAGTTCAACCCAGCTGTCCTTC.

V gene TRBV28 combines with J gene TRBJ1-2, with a weak D call TRBD1 (6 bases). Germline V gene lookup returns CDR1 MDHEN and CDR2 SYDVKM. This CDR3 contains 13 residues. The V gene lost 6 bases and the J gene lost 6 bases, with 14 bases spanning the gap. The CDR3 DNA sequence: TGTGCCAGCAGGAACTCGGACAGCCATGGCTACACCTTC. Protein product: CASRNSDSHGYTF.

The V and J genes are TRBV6-1 and TRBJ1-5; 9 bases line up with TRBD1. With 10 bases clipped from V and 4 bases from J, the junction kept 5 bases outside the gene matches. The germline gives CDR1 MNHNS, CDR2 SASEGT. The CDR3 loop spans 13 amino acids. This CDR3 reads CAIGQGLNQPQHF. The CDR3, as DNA: TGTGCCATCGGACAGGGGCTAAATCAGCCCCAGCATTTT.

This chain connects TRBV4-2 to TRBJ1-2; D not resolved. Germline-derived CDR1 and CDR2 are LGHNA and YNFKEQ. The CDR3 has 17 amino acids. Trimming pared 0 bases from V and 1 base from J, leaving 15 bases between. CDR3 DNA: TGTGCCAGCAGCCAAGATATAGCGGCAGGATTTAACTATGGCTACACCTTC. Translated: CASSQDIAAGFNYGYTF.

The chain has TRBV19 and TRBJ1-1; D gene unclear. The CDR3 has 13 amino acids. V was pared by 1 base and J by 5 bases, with 8 bases between. Germline V CDR1 and CDR2: LNHDA, SQIVND (reference sequence). The CDR3 DNA is TGTGCCAGTAGTATAGGCCCGGGGACTGAAGCTTTCTTT. Its protein is CASSIGPGTEAFF.

As regards this clone: The sample contains more than one DNA sequence encoding this CDR3. The chain has TRBV5-8 and TRBJ2-7; 8 bases match TRBD2. The CDR3 loop spans 13 amino acids. Unmatched junction bases numbered 12, after V lost 3 bases and J lost 13 bases. CDR1 is SGHTS, CDR2 YDEGEE, per germline. CDR3 sequence reads: CASSSLAVAGQYF. The CDR3 coding sequence is TGTGCCAGCAGCTCACTAGCGGTTGCGGGGCAATACTTC.

The J gene is TRBJ1-4, the V gene TRBV6-1, with 8 nucleotides matching TRBD1. CDR1 and CDR2 (germline): MNHNS, SASEGT. The trim removed 8 bases at V and 4 bases at J, leaving 9 bases unmatched. The CDR3 has 15 residues. CDR3 sequence: CASGGKDRVNEKLFF. CDR3 nucleotide sequence: TGTGCCAGCGGGGGGAAGGACAGGGTTAATGAAAAACTGTTTTTT.

V gene TRBV28 combines with J gene TRBJ2-5, with D possibly matching TRBD1 (5 bases). CDR1 and CDR2 (germline): MDHEN, SYDVKM. Trimming shortened V by 6 bases and J by 14 bases, and 19 bases separated the two germline ends. CDR3 size: 12 residues. The CDR3: CASRPQAQGFYF. CDR3 nucleotide sequence: TGTGCCAGCAGACCTCAGGCTCAGGGTTTTTACTTC.

The chain joins TRBV5-4 to TRBJ2-1; 11 bases are shared with TRBD2. The CDR3 is 15 residues long. Germline V CDR1 and CDR2: SGHNT, YYREEE (reference sequence). With V trimmed by 1 base and J by 7 bases, 4 bases remained unmatched. CDR3 sequence: CASSLSLAGVNEQFF. CDR3 in DNA: TGTGCCAGCAGCTTGTCACTAGCGGGAGTAAATGAGCAGTTCTTC.

The chain recombines TRBV4-1 with TRBJ1-1; D uncertain. Trimming pared 1 base from V and 6 bases from J, leaving 18 bases between. This CDR3 is 16 amino acids long. Germline lookup yields CDR1 MGHRA and CDR2 YSYEKL. This CDR3 reads CASSQGLREGPSEAFF. CDR3 nucleotides: TGCGCCAGCAGCCAAGGGTTACGGGAAGGCCCCTCTGAAGCTTTCTTT.

The chain recombines TRBV6-1 with TRBJ2-7; 7 positions agree with TRBD2. The CDR3 length is 16 residues. Germline assignment: CDR1 MNHNS and CDR2 SASEGT. J gave up 6 bases and V 0 bases, and 11 bases lay outside the gene matches. CDR3 bases: TGTGCCAGCAGTGAAGCAAGGACTAGTCCGGGCACCGAGCAGTACTTC. Protein sequence: CASSEARTSPGTEQYF.

This rearrangement joins TRBV28 to TRBJ2-7, with D possibly being TRBD1 (6 bases). Germline lookup yields CDR1 MDHEN and CDR2 SYDVKM. The CDR3 consists of 15 residues. Deletions cut 7 bases from V and 0 bases from J, with 16 bases between. CDR3 protein: CASIPRTGISYEQYF. For the CDR3, the DNA is TGTGCCAGCATTCCGCGAACAGGGATCTCCTACGAGCAGTACTTC.